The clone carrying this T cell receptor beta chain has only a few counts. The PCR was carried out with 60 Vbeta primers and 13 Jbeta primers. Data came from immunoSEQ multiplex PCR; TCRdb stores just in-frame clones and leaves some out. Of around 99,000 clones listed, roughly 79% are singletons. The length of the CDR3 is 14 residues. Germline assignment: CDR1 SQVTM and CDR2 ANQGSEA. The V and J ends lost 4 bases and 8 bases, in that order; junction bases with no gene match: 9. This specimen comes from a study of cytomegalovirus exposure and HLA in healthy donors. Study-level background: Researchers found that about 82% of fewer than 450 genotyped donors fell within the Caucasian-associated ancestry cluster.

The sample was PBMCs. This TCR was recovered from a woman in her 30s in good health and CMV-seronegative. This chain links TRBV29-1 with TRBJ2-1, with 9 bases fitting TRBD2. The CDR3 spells CSVVELAGKHEQFF. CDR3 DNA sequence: TGCAGCGTTGTGGAGCTAGCGGGAAAGCATGAGCAGTTCTTC.